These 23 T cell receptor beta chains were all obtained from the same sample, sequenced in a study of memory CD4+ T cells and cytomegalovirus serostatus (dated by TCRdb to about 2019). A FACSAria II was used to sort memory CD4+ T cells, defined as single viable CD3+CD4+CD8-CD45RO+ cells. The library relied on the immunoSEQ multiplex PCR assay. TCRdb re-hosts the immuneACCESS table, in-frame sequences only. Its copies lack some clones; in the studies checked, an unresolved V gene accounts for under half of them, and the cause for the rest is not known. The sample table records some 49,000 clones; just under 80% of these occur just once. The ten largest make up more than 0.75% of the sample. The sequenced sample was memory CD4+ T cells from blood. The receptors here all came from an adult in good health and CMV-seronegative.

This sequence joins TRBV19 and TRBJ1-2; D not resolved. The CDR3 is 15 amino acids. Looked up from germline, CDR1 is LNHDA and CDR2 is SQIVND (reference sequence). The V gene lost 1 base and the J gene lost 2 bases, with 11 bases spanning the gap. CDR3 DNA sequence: TGTGCCAGTAGTATAGGACGGGCGTTAAACTATGGCTACACCTTC. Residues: CASSIGRALNYGYTF.

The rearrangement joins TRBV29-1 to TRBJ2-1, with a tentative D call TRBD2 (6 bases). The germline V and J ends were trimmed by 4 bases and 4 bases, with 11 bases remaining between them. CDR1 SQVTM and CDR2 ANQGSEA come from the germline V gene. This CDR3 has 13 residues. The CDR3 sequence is CSVGAGRYNEQFF. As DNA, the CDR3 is TGCAGCGTTGGAGCGGGCCGGTACAATGAGCAGTTCTTC.

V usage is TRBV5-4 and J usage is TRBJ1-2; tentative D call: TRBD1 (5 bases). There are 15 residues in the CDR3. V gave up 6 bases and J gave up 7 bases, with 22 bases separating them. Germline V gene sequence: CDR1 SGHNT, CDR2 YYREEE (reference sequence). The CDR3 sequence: CASIALESGPTGYTF. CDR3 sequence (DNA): TGTGCCAGCATCGCTTTGGAATCAGGGCCCACTGGCTACACCTTC.

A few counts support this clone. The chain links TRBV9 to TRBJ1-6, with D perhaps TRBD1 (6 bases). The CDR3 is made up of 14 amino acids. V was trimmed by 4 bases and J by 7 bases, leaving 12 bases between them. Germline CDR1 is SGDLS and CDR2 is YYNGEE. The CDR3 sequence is CASSTRGENSPLHF. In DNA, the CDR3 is TGTGCCAGCAGCACTAGGGGGGAAAATTCACCCCTCCACTTT.

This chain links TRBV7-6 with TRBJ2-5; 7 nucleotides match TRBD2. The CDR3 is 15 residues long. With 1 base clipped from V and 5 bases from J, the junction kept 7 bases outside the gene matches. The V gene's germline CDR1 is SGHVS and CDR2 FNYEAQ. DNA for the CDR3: TGTGCCAGCAGCTTAGACGGCGGGGAGGGTGAGACCCAGTACTTC. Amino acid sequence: CASSLDGGEGETQYF.

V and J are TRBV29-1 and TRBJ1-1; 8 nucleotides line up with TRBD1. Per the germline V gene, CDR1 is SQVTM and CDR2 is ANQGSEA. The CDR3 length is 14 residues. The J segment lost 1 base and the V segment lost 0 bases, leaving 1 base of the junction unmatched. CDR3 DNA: TGCAGCGTTGAAGATACAGGGGGGAACACTGAAGCTTTCTTT. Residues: CSVEDTGGNTEAFF. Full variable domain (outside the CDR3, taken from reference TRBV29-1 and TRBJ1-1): SAVISQKPSRDICQRGTSLTIQCQVDSQVTMMFWYRQQPGQSLTLIATANQGSEATYESGFVIDKFPISRPNLTFSTLTVSNMSPEDSSIYLCSVEDTGGNTEAFFGQGTRLTVV.

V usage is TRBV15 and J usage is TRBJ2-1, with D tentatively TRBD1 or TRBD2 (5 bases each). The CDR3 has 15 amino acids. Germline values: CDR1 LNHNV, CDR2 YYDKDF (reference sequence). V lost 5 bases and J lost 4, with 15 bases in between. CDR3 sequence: CATSARDGLYNEQFF. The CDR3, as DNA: TGTGCCACCAGCGCCCGGGACGGGTTATACAATGAGCAGTTCTTC.

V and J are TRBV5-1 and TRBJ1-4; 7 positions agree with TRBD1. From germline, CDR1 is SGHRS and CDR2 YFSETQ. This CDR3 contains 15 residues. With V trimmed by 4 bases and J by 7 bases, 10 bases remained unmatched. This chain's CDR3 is CASSRRQGVSEKLFF. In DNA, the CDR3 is TGCGCCAGCAGCCGACGACAGGGAGTGAGTGAAAAACTGTTTTTT.

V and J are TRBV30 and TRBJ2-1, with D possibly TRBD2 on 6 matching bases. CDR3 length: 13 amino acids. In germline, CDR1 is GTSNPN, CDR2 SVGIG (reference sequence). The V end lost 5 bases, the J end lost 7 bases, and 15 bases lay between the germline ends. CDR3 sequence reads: CAWQGLLRNEQFF. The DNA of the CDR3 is TGTGCCTGGCAGGGACTGCTCAGGAATGAGCAGTTCTTC.

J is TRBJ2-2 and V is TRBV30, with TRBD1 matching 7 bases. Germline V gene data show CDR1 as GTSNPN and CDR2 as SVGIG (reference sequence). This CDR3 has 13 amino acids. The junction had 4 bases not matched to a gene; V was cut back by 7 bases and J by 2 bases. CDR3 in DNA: TGTGCCTCCGACAGGGTCAACACCGGGGAGCTGTTTTTT. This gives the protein CASDRVNTGELFF.

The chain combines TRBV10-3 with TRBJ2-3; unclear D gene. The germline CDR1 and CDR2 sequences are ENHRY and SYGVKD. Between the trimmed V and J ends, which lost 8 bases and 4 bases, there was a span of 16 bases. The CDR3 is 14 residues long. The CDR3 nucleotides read TGTGCCATCCTCTCCCCTGGGTCCCCAGATACGCAGTATTTT. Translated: CAILSPGSPDTQYF.

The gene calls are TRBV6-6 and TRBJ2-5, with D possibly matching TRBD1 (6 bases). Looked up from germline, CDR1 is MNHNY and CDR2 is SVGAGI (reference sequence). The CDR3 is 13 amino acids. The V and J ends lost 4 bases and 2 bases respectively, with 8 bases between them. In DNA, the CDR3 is TGTGCCAGCAGTTCTGGACAGCAAGAGACCCAGTACTTC. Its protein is CASSSGQQETQYF.

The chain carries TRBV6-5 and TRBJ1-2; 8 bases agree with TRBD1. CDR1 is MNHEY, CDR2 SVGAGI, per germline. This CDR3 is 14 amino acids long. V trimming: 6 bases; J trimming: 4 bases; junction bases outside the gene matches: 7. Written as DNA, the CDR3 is TGTGCCAGCAGGCCTACAGGGGGAGGCTATGGCTACACCTTC. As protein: CASRPTGGGYGYTF.

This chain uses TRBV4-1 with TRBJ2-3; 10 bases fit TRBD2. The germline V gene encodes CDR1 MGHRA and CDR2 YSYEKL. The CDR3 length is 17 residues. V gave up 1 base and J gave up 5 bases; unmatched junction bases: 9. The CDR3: CASSQAESGGARDTQYF. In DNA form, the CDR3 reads TGCGCCAGCAGCCAAGCGGAGAGCGGGGGGGCTCGAGATACGCAGTATTTT.

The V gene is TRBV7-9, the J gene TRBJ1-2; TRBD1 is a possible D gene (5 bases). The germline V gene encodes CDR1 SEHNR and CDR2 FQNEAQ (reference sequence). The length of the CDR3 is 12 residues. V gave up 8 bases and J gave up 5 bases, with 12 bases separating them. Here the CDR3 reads CASGQGRYGYTF. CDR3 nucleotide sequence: TGTGCCAGCGGGCAGGGCCGTTATGGCTACACCTTC.

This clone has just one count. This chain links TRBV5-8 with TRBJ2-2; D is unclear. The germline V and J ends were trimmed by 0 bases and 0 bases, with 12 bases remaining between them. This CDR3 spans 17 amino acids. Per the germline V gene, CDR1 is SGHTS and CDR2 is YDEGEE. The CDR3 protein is CASSLAWGYANTGELFF. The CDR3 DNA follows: TGTGCCAGCAGCTTGGCGTGGGGTTACGCGAACACCGGGGAGCTGTTTTTT.

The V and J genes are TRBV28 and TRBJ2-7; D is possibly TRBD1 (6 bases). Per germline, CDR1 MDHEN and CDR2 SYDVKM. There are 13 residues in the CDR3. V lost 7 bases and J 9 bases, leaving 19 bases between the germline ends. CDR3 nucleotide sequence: TGTGCCAGCACCCGAGGGGACACCTTCGCGCAGTACTTC. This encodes CASTRGDTFAQYF.

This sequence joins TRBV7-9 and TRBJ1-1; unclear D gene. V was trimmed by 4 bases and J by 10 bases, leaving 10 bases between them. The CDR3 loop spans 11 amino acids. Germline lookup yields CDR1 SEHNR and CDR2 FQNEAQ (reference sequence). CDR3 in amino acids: CASSSSDLAFF. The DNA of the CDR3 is TGTGCCAGCAGCTCCTCTGATCTAGCTTTCTTT.

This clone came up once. CDR3 protein: CASRASGGAYEQYF. CDR3 DNA sequence: TGTGCCAGCAGGGCTAGCGGGGGTGCCTACGAGCAGTACTTC. V gene TRBV28 combines with J gene TRBJ2-7, with 10 positions matching TRBD2. CDR1 is MDHEN, CDR2 SYDVKM, per germline. The V gene end was trimmed by 6 bases and the J gene end by 2 bases; junction bases not matched to a gene: 4. CDR3 length: 14 residues.

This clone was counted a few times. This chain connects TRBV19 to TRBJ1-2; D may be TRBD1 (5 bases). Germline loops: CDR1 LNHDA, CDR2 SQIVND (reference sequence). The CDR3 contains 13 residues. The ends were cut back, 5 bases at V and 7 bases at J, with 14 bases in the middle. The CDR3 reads CASSDSGTGGYTF. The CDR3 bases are TGTGCCAGTAGTGACTCCGGGACGGGTGGCTACACCTTC.

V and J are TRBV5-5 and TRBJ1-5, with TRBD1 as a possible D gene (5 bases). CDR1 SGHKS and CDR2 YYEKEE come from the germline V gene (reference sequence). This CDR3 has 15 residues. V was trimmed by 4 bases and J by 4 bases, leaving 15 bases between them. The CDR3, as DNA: TGTGCCAGCAGCCGCGACAGCGATCCTAATCAGCCCCAGCATTTT. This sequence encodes CASSRDSDPNQPQHF.

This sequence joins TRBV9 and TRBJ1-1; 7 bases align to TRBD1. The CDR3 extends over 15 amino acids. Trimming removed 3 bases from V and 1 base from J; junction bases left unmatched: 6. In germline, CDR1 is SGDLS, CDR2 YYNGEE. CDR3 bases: TGTGCCAGCAGCGCGCACGGGACAGCGAACACTGAAGCTTTCTTT. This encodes CASSAHGTANTEAFF.

The CDR3 sequence is CASSLTAATNEKLFF. CDR3 coding DNA: TGTGCCAGCAGCCTTACGGCTGCAACTAATGAAAAACTGTTTTTT. This rearrangement joins TRBV7-6 to TRBJ1-4, with unresolved D. Germline loops: CDR1 SGHVS, CDR2 FNYEAQ. V dropped 5 bases and J dropped 0 bases, with 10 bases sitting between them. The CDR3 totals 15 residues.